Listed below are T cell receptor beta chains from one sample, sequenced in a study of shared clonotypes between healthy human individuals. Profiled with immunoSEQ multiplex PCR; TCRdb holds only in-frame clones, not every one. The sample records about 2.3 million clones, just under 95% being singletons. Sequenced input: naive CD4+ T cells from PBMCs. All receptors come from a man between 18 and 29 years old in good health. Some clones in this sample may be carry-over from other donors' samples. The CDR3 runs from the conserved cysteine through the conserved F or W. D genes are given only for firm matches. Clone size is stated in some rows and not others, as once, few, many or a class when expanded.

TGTGCCAGCAGTCTCCGGGACAGTAGCGGTGGCTACACCTTC,CASSLRDSSGGYTF,TRBV27,TRBD1,NA,TRBJ1-2
TGCGCCAGCAGCGGAAGACAGGGGAGGGATGAAAAACTGTTTTTT,CASSGRQGRDEKLFF,TRBV5-1,TRBD1,NA,TRBJ1-4
TGTGCCAGCAGTTTATATCGCGGGACAGGGACCTTGGGCTACACCTTC,CASSLYRGTGTLGYTF,TRBV27,TRBD1,NA,TRBJ1-2
TGTGCCAGCAGCGTAGCTACGACGATGAACACTGAAGCTTTCTTT,CASSVATTMNTEAFF,TRBV9,NA,NA,TRBJ1-1
TGTGCCAGCAGGAGAGGGGCTAGCGGGATTCTCTCCTACGAGCAGTACTTC,CASRRGASGILSYEQYF,TRBV11-2,TRBD2,NA,TRBJ2-7
TGTGCCAGCAGCCCGACTAGCGGAAGGTACAATGAGCAGTTCTTC,CASSPTSGRYNEQFF,TRBV5-4,TRBD2,NA,TRBJ2-1
TGTGCCAGCAGTTTACCCCGACAGAACTATGGCTACACCTTC,CASSLPRQNYGYTF,TRBV28,NA,NA,TRBJ1-2
TGTGCCAGCAGCGCCCACACCTCCCGGGACTACACAGATACGCAGTATTTT,CASSAHTSRDYTDTQYF,TRBV9,TRBD2,NA,TRBJ2-3
TGCGCCAGCAGCCCCGGGGGCAACACCGGGGAGCTGTTTTTT,CASSPGGNTGELFF,TRBV5-1,NA,NA,TRBJ2-2
TGTGCCACCCGACTAGCGGTGAGCTCCTACGAGCAGTACTTC,CATRLAVSSYEQYF,TRBV2,TRBD2,once,TRBJ2-7
TGTGCCAGCAGTTACCGGGACAGACCTTCCTACGAGCAGTACTTC,CASSYRDRPSYEQYF,TRBV28,TRBD1,NA,TRBJ2-7
TGTGCCAGCAGTCCCAGTGGGGGCACAGATACGCAGTATTTT,CASSPSGGTDTQYF,TRBV28,NA,NA,TRBJ2-3
TGTGCCAGCAGTTTAAGGGGCGGGGAGCGGTACTCTGGAAACACCATATATTTT,CASSLRGGERYSGNTIYF,TRBV11-2,NA,NA,TRBJ1-3
TGTGCCAGCAGCCGTGGGACTAGCGGGAACAATGAGCAGTTCTTC,CASSRGTSGNNEQFF,TRBV11-3,TRBD2,NA,TRBJ2-1
TGTGCCAGTAGTATTACCAGGGATCACGAGCAGTACTTC,CASSITRDHEQYF,TRBV19,NA,NA,TRBJ2-7
TGTGCCAGCAAGCGTCAAGCGGCTCAAATCTACAATGAGCAGTTCTTC,CASKRQAAQIYNEQFF,TRBV28,NA,NA,TRBJ2-1
TGTGCCAGCAGAGCCGGGACAGGGCCTAACTATGGCTACACCTTC,CASRAGTGPNYGYTF,TRBV2,TRBD1,once,TRBJ1-2
TGCGCCAGCAGTGAGGGGGGCGCGGGCAATCAGCCCCAGCATTTT,CASSEGGAGNQPQHF,TRBV10-2,NA,NA,TRBJ1-5
TGTGCCAGCAGGCGCCCCGTGGGAGTGGCGAATTCACCCCTCCACTTT,CASRRPVGVANSPLHF,TRBV27,NA,once,TRBJ1-6
TGCGCCAGCACCCGGTGGACTAGCGGGAGGGCCAAAGATACGCAGTATTTT,CASTRWTSGRAKDTQYF,TRBV4-1,TRBD2,NA,TRBJ2-3
TGCAGCGTGGTCTACCATGAGCAGTTCTTC,CSVVYHEQFF,TRBV29-1,NA,once,TRBJ2-1
TGTGCCAGCAGCTCAATAGGGGGGAGTGGCTACGAGCAGTACTTC,CASSSIGGSGYEQYF,TRBV6-1,NA,NA,TRBJ2-7
TGTGCCAGCAGCTTAGGGGGCCTAGAGAGACTGTTTTTT,CASSLGGLERLFF,TRBV7-6,NA,NA,TRBJ1-4
TGTGCCAGCAGTGAAGAGGACAGGGCCCATGGCTATGGCTACACCTTC,CASSEEDRAHGYGYTF,TRBV2,TRBD1,once,TRBJ1-2
TGTGCCAGCAGTCCCGGACTCGGGCAGGGCGGCGGGGAGCTGTTTTTT,CASSPGLGQGGGELFF,TRBV28,NA,NA,TRBJ2-2
TGTGCCATCGAGAGAGCGGGAAGAACCTACGAGCAGTACTTC,CAIERAGRTYEQYF,TRBV6-5,TRBD2,NA,TRBJ2-7
TGTGCCAGCAGCCTGGGCGGAAACACAGATACGCAGTATTTT,CASSLGGNTDTQYF,TRBV7-3,NA,NA,TRBJ2-3
TGTGCCACCATGGGGGATACTGAAGCTTTCTTT,CATMGDTEAFF,TRBV19,NA,NA,TRBJ1-1
TGTGCCAGCACCGTAGGGGTCTATGGCTACACCTTC,CASTVGVYGYTF,TRBV28,NA,NA,TRBJ1-2
TGTGCCAGCAGTTTAGGTGGAGCGCGCCGGGTAGGGGAGCAGTTCTTC,CASSLGGARRVGEQFF,TRBV27,NA,NA,TRBJ2-1
TGTGCCAGTGGGGCAGGGGAGAGATTCCTCTACGAGCAGTACTTC,CASGAGERFLYEQYF,TRBV25-1,NA,NA,TRBJ2-7
TGTGCCACCACACCCCGGACAGGCTTCGAAGAGCAGTACTTC,CATTPRTGFEEQYF,TRBV6-1,TRBD1,NA,TRBJ2-7
TGTGCCAGCAGTCCCGGGACAGGGGCAGGGGAGACCCAGTACTTC,CASSPGTGAGETQYF,TRBV27,TRBD1,NA,TRBJ2-5
TGTGCCAGCTCACCAATGGGACAGCCCATGAACACTGAAGCTTTCTTT,CASSPMGQPMNTEAFF,TRBV18,TRBD1,NA,TRBJ1-1
TGTGCCAGCAGCTTAATAGTAGGGACAGCTAACGAGCAGTACTTC,CASSLIVGTANEQYF,TRBV5-5,TRBD1,NA,TRBJ2-7
TGTGCCAGTAGTATATGGCTAGCGGGAGGTACGGCCGAGACCCAGTACTTC,CASSIWLAGGTAETQYF,TRBV19,TRBD2,NA,TRBJ2-5
TGTGCCTGGAGTAATTGGGGTGATTCCAAAAACATTCAGTACTTC,CAWSNWGDSKNIQYF,TRBV30,NA,NA,TRBJ2-4
TGTGCCAGCAGCTTAGACGGCTACAATGAGCAGTTCTTC,CASSLDGYNEQFF,TRBV11-2,NA,NA,TRBJ2-1
TGCGCCAGCAGCTGGGGGGCCGATAACTATGGCTACACCTTC,CASSWGADNYGYTF,TRBV5-1,NA,NA,TRBJ1-2
TGTGCCAGCAGTCCACAGGGGATTGGCGGCTACACCTTC,CASSPQGIGGYTF,TRBV27,TRBD1,NA,TRBJ1-2
TGTGCCAGCTCACCACCTTCGCGGGATACCGGGGAGCTGTTTTTT,CASSPPSRDTGELFF,TRBV18,NA,once,TRBJ2-2
TGTGCCAGCAGTTACTTAATGGGGGGGAGGACCGGGGAGCTGTTTTTT,CASSYLMGGRTGELFF,TRBV6-5,TRBD2,NA,TRBJ2-2
TGTGCCAGCAGTCCTCAGGGCGCTTGGGCTAATGAAAAACTGTTTTTT,CASSPQGAWANEKLFF,TRBV27,NA,NA,TRBJ1-4
TGCAGTGAGGGTAGGGCAGAGACCCAGTACTTC,CSEGRAETQYF,TRBV20-1,NA,NA,TRBJ2-5
TGTGCCAGCAGACGGGGGGCTAGCGGGAGATTGGGCACAGATACGCAGTATTTT,CASRRGASGRLGTDTQYF,TRBV2,TRBD2,NA,TRBJ2-3
TGTGCCAGCAGCTTCCGCCTGGACAGGGTACCAGATACGCAGTATTTT,CASSFRLDRVPDTQYF,TRBV7-2,TRBD1,NA,TRBJ2-3
TGTGCCAGCAGCTTAATGGGACAGGGGGCCGAGACCCAGTACTTC,CASSLMGQGAETQYF,TRBV11-3,TRBD1,once,TRBJ2-5
TGTGCCAGTAAAACGATGGACAGACAGTTACACAATGAGCAGTTCTTC,CASKTMDRQLHNEQFF,TRBV19,NA,NA,TRBJ2-1
TGTGCCAGCAGCTCAGGGGCCGGGGAGCTGTTTTTT,CASSSGAGELFF,TRBV11-3,NA,NA,TRBJ2-2
TGTGCCTGGAGTGCCCGAACCGACTCTGAAGCTTTCTTT,CAWSARTDSEAFF,TRBV30,NA,NA,TRBJ1-1
TGTGCCAGCAGTGGGCCCGGGGCTGGGGCCAACGTCCTGACTTTC,CASSGPGAGANVLTF,TRBV27,NA,NA,TRBJ2-6
TGTGCCAGCAGCGTAGGGACAGGGGGTGCAGATACGCAGTATTTT,CASSVGTGGADTQYF,TRBV9,TRBD1,NA,TRBJ2-3
TGTGCCAGTAGTATTCGGGGGGCTCAGCCCCAGCATTTT,CASSIRGAQPQHF,TRBV19,NA,NA,TRBJ1-5
TGTGCCAGCAGCTTGGCGCTGATGAGGACCGGGGAGCTGTTTTTT,CASSLALMRTGELFF,TRBV5-6,NA,NA,TRBJ2-2
TGTGCCAGCAGGACGATCGCTGAAAAACTGTTTTTT,CASRTIAEKLFF,TRBV6-1,NA,NA,TRBJ1-4